This T cell receptor (beta chain) was observed in a study of blood T cell repertoires in COVID-19 (dated by TCRdb to the early 2020s). General notes on the study: The collaborator samples originated in the United States, Italy and Spain and spanned the acute and convalescent phases of COVID-19. The repertoires were released in a freely available public database intended as a resource for research on the immune response to SARS-CoV-2. The prospective study material was composed of cDNA or gDNA derived from T cells, B-cell-depleted T cells, or PBMCs. Nearly every sample came with metadata listing a de-identified subject ID, COVID-19 status, age in years and sex. The dataset comprised deeply sampled blood TCRbeta repertoires from subjects exposed to, actively infected with, or recovered from COVID-19. HLA class I and class II types, where available, came from metadata supplied by the sample provider rather than from assay-based typing. Samples were obtained from the ongoing ImmuneRACE study (first 160 participants) and from 950 to 1,500 subjects provided by 6 global collaborators.

The full study reports these points: The amount of clinical and demographic metadata varied by source and participant and was provided uncurated.

A word on this clone: Its antigen is currently not known. No qualities accompany the bases; no much larger clone lies one base away.

Each collaborating institution followed its own protocols to collect whole blood in K2EDTA tubes. For TCRbeta analysis, collaborators shipped samples as frozen whole blood, isolated PBMCs, or DNA extracted from either of those sample types. The immunoSEQ Assay, a bias-controlled multiplex PCR, was used to amplify TCRbeta CDR3 regions from genomic DNA. In the authors' own workflow: The number of nucleated cells in each sample was estimated by amplification of reference gene primers within the assay. Sequence reads were collapsed and filtered to measure the absolute abundance of every unique TCRbeta CDR3 rearrangement. For each sample, productive Simpson clonality was calculated as the square root of Simpson's diversity index over productive rearrangements. TCRdb re-hosts the immuneACCESS table, in-frame sequences only. Its copies lack some clones; in the studies checked, an unresolved V gene accounts for under half of them, and the cause for the rest is not known. The V and J calls and clone size are taken from that table; D and trimming were inferred from the DNA. This sample holds about 70,000 clones; about 90% were observed only once. Together, the top ten hold around 12% of the sample.

Including the terminal cysteine and phenylalanine, the CDR3 comprises 15 residues. Only the CDR3 part of the read is kept: 45 bases, read in frame from the first base. Based on the germline V gene, the CDR1 and CDR2 sequences are KGHSH and LQKENI. Trimming removed 3 bases from V and 4 bases from J, leaving 14 bases between the germline ends. The material sequenced was peripheral blood. This chain is built from TRBV18 and TRBJ2-3; the D segment could be TRBD1, given 6 matching bases. This TCR came from a human donor in a cohort sampled during active COVID-19. The CDR3 region reads CASSPGQGTPDTQYF. At the DNA level, the sequence is TGTGCCAGCTCACCGGGCCAGGGGACACCAGATACGCAGTATTTT. With all but the CDR3 taken from the reference TRBV18 and TRBJ2-3 genes, the full variable domain is: NAGVMQNPRHLVRRRGQEARLRCSPMKGHSHVYWYRQLPEEGLKFMVYLQKENIIDESGMPKERFSAEFPKEGPSILRIQQVVRGDSAAYFCASSPGQGTPDTQYFGPGTRLTVL.